This T cell receptor beta chain was sequenced in a study of T cells in pancreatic ductal adenocarcinoma. Study-wide findings and caveats: No significant tumor-blood clonality difference; means were about 0.1 and 0.07. The resected pancreatic cancer cohort was biased toward the minority with early-stage disease. Tumor samples had fewer productive templates and approximately 8.8-fold fewer unique clonotypes than blood.

Surgery without prior neoadjuvant therapy was the treatment of the selected pancreatic ductal adenocarcinoma patients. Germline lookup yields CDR1 MGHDK and CDR2 SYGVNS. J gave up 4 bases and V 6 bases, and 7 bases lay outside the gene matches. There are 14 residues in the CDR3. The assay was immunoSEQ multiplex PCR, and TCRdb's table has in-frame clones only and misses some. The sample lists 85,000 to 120,000 clones, around 96% seen once, with 3.1% in the top ten. For this clone: Its antigen is still unknown.

This sequence originates from a human donor with pancreatic ductal adenocarcinoma. The rearrangement uses TRBV25-1 and TRBJ1-1, with 8 bases fitting TRBD1. Sequencing was carried out using PBMCs. CDR3 residues: CASREETGGTEAFF. The CDR3 region has the DNA TGTGCCAGCAGGGAGGAAACAGGGGGCACTGAAGCTTTCTTT.